This is a list of T cell receptor beta chains from one sample in a study of spatial heterogeneity in lung cancer. TCRdb re-analysed the 5' RACE reads in MiXCR, keeping a single row per CDR3 protein. This repertoire shows 110,000 or so distinct CDR3 sequences, 10% to 14% found once; its top ten account for approximately 24%. Sequences were derived from PBMCs, sampled at follow-up. These receptors were obtained from a female donor with early-stage non-small cell lung cancer. Both conserved end residues are part of each CDR3. The D gene is left open where the match is weak. Clone size, where shown, is once, few, many, or a class for clones that have expanded.

J: TRBJ2-2; V: TRBV12-3/TRBV12-4; size: few; D: .; DNA: TGTGCCACGCGAACAGGGAACACCGGGGAGCTGTTTTTT; CDR3: CATRTGNTGELFF
J: TRBJ1-5; V: TRBV27; size: few; D: .; DNA: TGTGCCAGCAGTTTACGGGACCCCTCACGGCAGCCCCAGCATTTT; CDR3: CASSLRDPSRQPQHF
J: TRBJ1-1; V: TRBV29-1; size: .; D: .; DNA: TGCAGCGTTGGATGGGGTATGAACACTGAAGCTTTCTTT; CDR3: CSVGWGMNTEAFF
J: TRBJ2-3; V: TRBV29-1; size: few; D: TRBD1; DNA: TGCAGCGTCCCGACAGGGGGCACAGATACGCAGTATTTT; CDR3: CSVPTGGTDTQYF
J: TRBJ1-6; V: TRBV5-6; size: .; D: .; DNA: TGTGCCAGCAGCTTGGATGGGGGGACCTCCTATAATTCACCCCTCCACTTT; CDR3: CASSLDGGTSYNSPLHF
J: TRBJ2-4; V: TRBV7-2; size: few; D: .; DNA: TGTGCCAGCAGCTTATTCCGAAGGAGGGAAAACATTCAGTACTTC; CDR3: CASSLFRRRENIQYF
J: TRBJ1-6; V: TRBV7-9; size: .; D: .; DNA: TGTGCCAGCAGCTTAGATGCAGATAATTCACCCCTCCACTTT; CDR3: CASSLDADNSPLHF
J: TRBJ2-1; V: TRBV6-1; size: .; D: TRBD1; DNA: TGTGCCAGCAGGGAGACAGGGACCAATGAGCAGTTCTTC; CDR3: CASRETGTNEQFF
J: TRBJ1-6; V: TRBV12-3/TRBV12-4; size: .; D: TRBD1; DNA: TGTGCCAGCAGTCAACTGGGACAGGGGGGTAATTCACCCCTCCACTTT; CDR3: CASSQLGQGGNSPLHF
J: TRBJ2-1; V: TRBV5-6; size: .; D: TRBD1; DNA: TGTGCCAGCAGCCAACCGGGACAGGGCTATGAGCAGTTCTTC; CDR3: CASSQPGQGYEQFF
J: TRBJ2-1; V: TRBV29-1; size: .; D: .; DNA: TGCAGCGTTTCCGGTGGGGTCAGCAATGAGCAGTTCTTC; CDR3: CSVSGGVSNEQFF
J: TRBJ1-1; V: TRBV9; size: few; D: .; DNA: TGTGCCAGCAGCATGGGACATCAGAACACTGAAGCTTTCTTT; CDR3: CASSMGHQNTEAFF
J: TRBJ1-4; V: TRBV20-1; size: many; D: .; DNA: TGCAGTGCAGCCATCCCCCAGGCAACTAATGAAAAACTGTTTTTT; CDR3: CSAAIPQATNEKLFF
J: TRBJ2-1; V: TRBV7-2; size: .; D: .; DNA: TGTGCCAGCAGCTTATCTCCGGGTTACAATGAGCAGTTCTTC; CDR3: CASSLSPGYNEQFF
J: TRBJ2-3; V: TRBV7-2; size: .; D: .; DNA: TGTGCCAGCAGCTCAAGCCTTAGCACAGATACGCAGTATTTT; CDR3: CASSSSLSTDTQYF
J: TRBJ2-1; V: TRBV29-1; size: .; D: .; DNA: TGCAGCGTTGAAAAGGGGAGGCTGCCTTACAATGAGCAGTTCTTC; CDR3: CSVEKGRLPYNEQFF
J: TRBJ2-5; V: TRBV9; size: many; D: .; DNA: TGTGCCAGCAGCGTAGTTGGGACATCGGGGACCCAGTACTTC; CDR3: CASSVVGTSGTQYF
J: TRBJ2-1; V: TRBV12-5; size: few; D: TRBD2; DNA: TGTGCTAGTGGACTAGGGACTAGCGGGGGCACCCTTTCGCATGAGCAGTTCTTC; CDR3: CASGLGTSGGTLSHEQFF
J: TRBJ2-3; V: TRBV10-3; size: few; D: TRBD2; DNA: TGTGCCACGCGGGAGGACCTGACTAACACAGATACGCAGTATTTT; CDR3: CATREDLTNTDTQYF
J: TRBJ1-2; V: TRBV28; size: .; D: .; DNA: TGTGCCAGCGGATGGAACAGCTATGGCTACACCTTC; CDR3: CASGWNSYGYTF
J: TRBJ2-4; V: TRBV5-1; size: few; D: .; DNA: TGCGCCAGCAGCGTGTCGGGTTTCGGAGACATTCAGTACTTC; CDR3: CASSVSGFGDIQYF
J: TRBJ1-1; V: TRBV3-1; size: .; D: .; DNA: TGTGCCAGCAGCCAATCGGGGGCCACTGAAGCTTTCTTT; CDR3: CASSQSGATEAFF
J: TRBJ1-6; V: TRBV7-2; size: many; D: .; DNA: TGTGCCAGCAGCCTAAGGACACCGAATAATTCACCCCTCCACTTT; CDR3: CASSLRTPNNSPLHF
J: TRBJ2-3; V: TRBV7-3; size: many; D: TRBD2; DNA: TGTGCCAGCAGCCCACAACCGGGGGACTATTCCCCGCAGTATTTT; CDR3: CASSPQPGDYSPQYF
J: TRBJ2-1; V: TRBV9; size: many; D: .; DNA: TGTGCCAGCAGCGTAGACACTAGCAATGAGCAGTTCTTC; CDR3: CASSVDTSNEQFF
J: TRBJ1-5; V: TRBV20-1; size: once; D: .; DNA: TGCAGTGCTAGTACAGGGACTTACTATAGCAATCAGCCCCAGCATTTT; CDR3: CSASTGTYYSNQPQHF
J: TRBJ1-1; V: TRBV7-2; size: few; D: TRBD1; DNA: TGTGCCAGCAGCTTAAGGGCAGGGGGATTAACTGAAGCTTTCTTT; CDR3: CASSLRAGGLTEAFF
J: TRBJ2-1; V: TRBV11-3; size: .; D: .; DNA: TGTGCCAGCAGCTCGACTAGTGACTCGGCGTTATACAATGAGCAGTTCTTC; CDR3: CASSSTSDSALYNEQFF
J: TRBJ2-7; V: TRBV10-3; size: .; D: TRBD1; DNA: TGTGCCACTTCGGGACAGGGGTCCTACGAGCAGTACTTC; CDR3: CATSGQGSYEQYF
J: TRBJ2-3; V: TRBV7-3; size: .; D: TRBD2; DNA: TGTGCCAGCAGCTTAAGAATAGCGGGAGCGGCAGATACGCAGTATTTT; CDR3: CASSLRIAGAADTQYF
J: TRBJ1-6; V: TRBV27; size: many; D: TRBD1; DNA: TGTGCCAGCAGTCGACAGGGTACCTCACCCCTCCACTTT; CDR3: CASSRQGTSPLHF
J: TRBJ2-1; V: TRBV12-3/TRBV12-4; size: .; D: .; DNA: TGTGCCAGCCTCGGGGCGGGCAATGAGCAGTTCTTC; CDR3: CASLGAGNEQFF
J: TRBJ2-7; V: TRBV20-1; size: many; D: .; DNA: TGCAGTGCTAGACTAAACAGGGTTCCGTCCAGCTACGAGCAGTACTTC; CDR3: CSARLNRVPSSYEQYF
J: TRBJ2-5; V: TRBV5-1; size: few; D: TRBD2; DNA: TGCGCCAGCAGTCGAGGACTAGCGGGAGAAGTAGAGACCCAGTACTTC; CDR3: CASSRGLAGEVETQYF
J: TRBJ2-1; V: TRBV10-1; size: few; D: TRBD1; DNA: TGCGCCAGCAGTGACCACGGGACAGGGGGTTTCAATGAGCAGTTCTTC; CDR3: CASSDHGTGGFNEQFF
J: TRBJ1-4; V: TRBV3-1; size: .; D: .; DNA: TGTGCCAGCAGCCAGAGTGACAGTCGCGAAAAACTGTTTTTT; CDR3: CASSQSDSREKLFF
J: TRBJ2-3; V: TRBV6-6; size: few; D: TRBD2; DNA: TGTGCCAGCAGACCCAGGATCGTACTAGCGGGAAGCACAGATACGCAGTATTTT; CDR3: CASRPRIVLAGSTDTQYF
J: TRBJ2-2; V: TRBV7-2; size: .; D: TRBD1; DNA: TGTGCCAGCAACCCACGAGGGGGCGCGATCACCGGGGAGCTGTTTTTT; CDR3: CASNPRGGAITGELFF
J: TRBJ1-4; V: TRBV7-9; size: few; D: TRBD1; DNA: TGTGCCAGCACCTCAACAGGGGAAGACGATGAAAAACTGTTTTTT; CDR3: CASTSTGEDDEKLFF
J: TRBJ2-1; V: TRBV7-2; size: .; D: .; DNA: TGTGCCGACCGAGAGAGCTCCTACAATGAGCAGTTCTTC; CDR3: CADRESSYNEQFF
J: TRBJ2-1; V: TRBV12-3/TRBV12-4; size: few; D: TRBD2; DNA: TGTGCCAGCAGTTTAGGCGGGACTAGCTATGAGCAGTTCTTC; CDR3: CASSLGGTSYEQFF
J: TRBJ2-3; V: TRBV4-3; size: many; D: .; DNA: TGCGCCAGCAGCCAAGATCGTACAGCTCTAAAAGATACGCAGTATTTT; CDR3: CASSQDRTALKDTQYF
J: TRBJ1-6; V: TRBV3-1; size: many; D: .; DNA: TGTGCCAGCAACGGCCAGGGAAATTCACCCCTCCACTTT; CDR3: CASNGQGNSPLHF
J: TRBJ1-2; V: TRBV6-5; size: many; D: .; DNA: TGTGCCAGCAGCGAGAAAATAAGATTAGCTAACTATGGCTACACCTTC; CDR3: CASSEKIRLANYGYTF
J: TRBJ1-2; V: TRBV5-1; size: many; D: TRBD1; DNA: TGCGCCAGCAGCGCGGGACAGGCTAGCTATGGCTACACCTTC; CDR3: CASSAGQASYGYTF
J: TRBJ1-2; V: TRBV7-9; size: .; D: .; DNA: TGTGCCAGCAGCCAAGGACGGAGTGGCTACACCTTC; CDR3: CASSQGRSGYTF
J: TRBJ2-7; V: TRBV3-1; size: few; D: TRBD2; DNA: TGTGCCAGCAGCCAAGGGGTTGAGGTAGCGGGAGTTCTAATCTTC; CDR3: CASSQGVEVAGVLIF
J: TRBJ2-1; V: TRBV4-3; size: few; D: .; DNA: TGCGCCAGCAGCCAAGATCTTGGGGGCCACAATGAGCAGTTCTTC; CDR3: CASSQDLGGHNEQFF
J: TRBJ2-1; V: TRBV4-3; size: few; D: TRBD2; DNA: TGCGCCAGCAGCCAAGGACTAGCGGGTTACAATGAGCAGTTCTTC; CDR3: CASSQGLAGYNEQFF
J: TRBJ1-4; V: TRBV7-9; size: .; D: .; DNA: TGTGCCAGCAGCCGCGAGAACGGCGAAAAACTGTTTTTT; CDR3: CASSRENGEKLFF
J: TRBJ1-5; V: TRBV27; size: few; D: .; DNA: TGTGCCAGCAGTTTTCAGGGCAGGGGATTGAATCAGCCCCAGCATTTT; CDR3: CASSFQGRGLNQPQHF
J: TRBJ1-2; V: TRBV20-1; size: .; D: .; DNA: TGCAGTGCTAGAAACATGGGCTACACCTTC; CDR3: CSARNMGYTF
J: TRBJ1-6; V: TRBV4-2; size: few; D: .; DNA: TGTGCCAGCAGCCAAGATCTTAGACAGATAAATAATTCACCCCTCCACTTT; CDR3: CASSQDLRQINNSPLHF
J: TRBJ2-5; V: TRBV28; size: many; D: TRBD2; DNA: TGTGCCAGCAGGCCCGGGGGGGTTCAAGAGACCCAGTACTTC; CDR3: CASRPGGVQETQYF